This T cell receptor (beta chain) was profiled in a study of cytomegalovirus exposure and HLA in healthy donors (dated by TCRdb to 2016 to 2017). General notes on the study: According to an earlier analysis of several hundred of the donors, some 180 million T cells yielded 120 million or so unique TCR beta sequences and about 300 Gb of sequence data. The study aimed to test whether cataloging public T cell receptors could reveal signatures of past pathogen exposure. On average, 235,054 unique TCR beta nucleotide sequences were sequenced per donor among 350 to 400 genotyped donors of the cohort, with roughly 19% of those sequences being non-productive. Several DR-DQ haplotypes were handled as single units for association and clustering because linkage in the cohort was strong. Donor age, sex, ethnicity and CMV serostatus were collected together with the repertoire data. In a later genetic analysis, genome-wide SNP genotypes for about three fifths of the roughly 670 donors were used, and that subset was treated as a discovery cohort. Typing coverage differed by locus: A, B, C, DRB1 and DQB1 were typed in about 629-630 donors, DQA1 in 500 to 550, DPA1 in over 600, and DPB1 in approximately 450. The T cell repertoires of about 700 subjects were profiled by immunosequencing and related to cytomegalovirus serostatus. High-throughput TCR immunosequencing, statistical association of individual TCRs with disease status, and machine learning were combined to predict cytomegalovirus infection status. A separate validation cohort of about 110 different subjects was used in addition to the approximately 700-subject first cohort. Every repertoire in the discovery cohort had been generated on one and the same sequencing platform. Of the roughly 400 genotyped donors, 65% to 90% fell in the genetic ancestry cluster associated with self-reported Caucasian donors. To decide whether each TCR beta V gene segment behaved as functional or pseudogenic, an earlier analysis of some 600 of the donors relied on high-throughput TCR beta sequencing. A later analysis re-examined previously published TCR beta repertoires from roughly 720 donors and added high-resolution HLA genotyping to investigate patterns of TCR occurrence. About 310 gigabases of sequencing data and 80 million or so unique TCR sequences were included in an early release covering several hundred HLA-typed donors. HLA typing covered class I and class II loci at four-digit resolution. The later analysis used no new phenotypic data to find candidate immune exposures, relying instead on TCR beta sequences and their occurrence across donors. The study at large found these results: In this cohort, only TCR beta chains were sequenced, and detectable features were limited by the absence of alpha or paired-chain data. Compared with equally common non-associated chains, HLA-associated TCR beta chains in a later analysis were more clonally expanded and had lower generation probabilities. A total of about 150 TCR beta chains were listed by the study as associated with cytomegalovirus. The earlier analysis of approximately 560 of the donors excluded seventeen rarely observed V segments, including chromosome 9 orphons, because counts were too low. A further reported finding was that TCR beta sequences accurately predicted the HLA-A and HLA-B alleles for most subjects in the first cohort. A later analysis reported that several top co-occurrence clusters appeared linked to parvovirus B19, influenza, CMV and Epstein-Barr virus. In a later analysis, TCR association rates were found to vary across HLA loci, with the most associated TCRs seen for DRB1 alleles and the fewest for HLA-C alleles. For the cohort, immune exposure information was limited to CMV serostatus. Because HLA typing was missing for some donors at each locus, association tests included only the typed subset. In a later genetic analysis, a missense DCLRE1C variant was associated with V-gene and J-gene trimming of TCR beta chains, and the association was replicated in an independent cohort. Most TCR sequences were observed very rarely across donors, whereas some public TCRs were present in many individuals. Three of the identified cytomegalovirus-associated TCR beta chains were confirmed in vitro to be specific for cytomegalovirus antigens. Linkage disequilibrium might explain the correlated functional status among segregating V segments, but an unknown experimental factor could not be ruled out. An earlier analysis of 587 of the donors showed that most TCR beta V segments appeared in productive rearrangements either about 90% or about 30% of the time, which broadly matched IMGT annotations. The sequencing pipeline was judged likely to have produced a cluster of highly shared sequence variants as a technical artifact. The 87-base-pair reads could not distinguish some IMGT-functional V segments, including TRBV6-2 and TRBV6-3, so those segments were excluded. When HLA alleles, especially DR and DQ, strongly co-occurred, attributing TCR associations to individual alleles was difficult. The classifier was reported to diagnose cytomegalovirus status with high specificity and sensitivity in both the original cohort and the validation cohort. A later genetic analysis reported fewer N-insertions in productive TCRs among donors in an Asian-associated ancestry cluster than the roughly 700-donor mean. In a later analysis, over 15,000 TCR beta sequences were associated with specific HLA alleles at a false discovery rate of 0.05. The authors suggested that the approach could potentially be extended to other disease states and immunological phenotypes. According to a later analysis, most CMV-associated TCR beta chains appeared to be HLA-restricted, and the HLA associations seemed to be driven largely by CMV exposure. Sequencing depth was assumed to be roughly uniform across donors in the presence/absence analyses, though that assumption may not hold.

In total, fewer than 750 healthy bone marrow donors made up the cohort. At the time of sampling, all cohort members were nominally healthy, though unrecorded immune exposures were likely present. The donor was CMV seronegative and was included in the group of around 320 seronegative cohort members. Each donor provided a peripheral blood sample, and peripheral blood mononuclear cells were used for TCR beta sequencing. The Qiagen DNeasy Blood Extraction Kit was used to extract genomic DNA from the blood cell samples. Libraries were built with the immunoSEQ multiplex PCR assay. For the multiplex PCR, a mixture combining 60 forward primers for TCR Vbeta segments and 13 reverse primers for TCR Jbeta segments was used. Amplification of the CDR3 region of rearranged TCR beta genes was performed with a multiplex PCR assay on genomic DNA. The Illumina HiSeq System was used to sequence the amplified TCR beta libraries as 87-base-pair reads. On the study's bioinformatics: Across the 670 or so repertoires, a later analysis counted roughly 77 million unique TCR beta chains, some 11 million of which were shared by at least two donors. To remove PCR and sequencing errors, raw reads were error-corrected and collapsed into unique sequences using a nearest-neighbor algorithm that merged closely related sequences. V, D and J gene segments were assigned by aligning CDR3 sequences to IMGT reference sequences. Each retained sequence needed at least a six-nucleotide match to both a V gene segment and a J gene segment. A rearrangement counted as productive if the CDR3 had no stop codons and remained in frame with V and J, and every other rearrangement counted as non-productive. Following IMGT convention, CDR3 was defined as the stretch from the second conserved V-encoded cysteine up to the conserved J-encoded phenylalanine. The earlier analysis of roughly 590 of the donors excluded any sequence lacking an unambiguous match to a single V gene segment. An earlier analysis of approximately 590 of the donors classified V segments as functional when productive rearrangements were above 56.7% and as segregating when the standard deviation between donors was above 5%. To diagnose cytomegalovirus status from the catalog of TCR beta chain sequences, a statistical classification framework was built. In a later analysis, TCR nucleotide sequences were compared against IMGT/GENE-DB human TR gene sequences so that V and J genes could be assigned. A later analysis assigned CDR3 sequences and most-parsimonious VDJ recombination scenarios with the TCRdist pipeline. A later analysis defined each TCR beta chain by its CDR3 amino acid sequence plus V-gene family, and excluded reads lacking a unique V-gene family. In a later analysis, fewer than 600 highly shared, low-generation-probability nucleotide sequences were removed to address suspected cross-contamination and a sequencing artifact. For each public chain, a later analysis derived a clonal expansion index from normalized ranks of inferred template counts within each repertoire. Generation probabilities in a later analysis came from a VDJ recombination model fitted to out-of-frame rearrangements, and those results were checked against IGoR. A later analysis scored TCR-TCR, TCR-HLA and TCR-CMV co-occurrence with hypergeometric tests, applying a repertoire-size bias correction to TCR pairs. A later analysis estimated false discovery rates by permuting HLA or CMV assignments 20 times. In a later analysis, co-occurring TCRs were grouped using DBSCAN, and TCRdist sequence similarity was added for clustering within HLA-allele-positive subsets. Co-occurrence clustering excluded repertoires with fewer than 30,000 or more than 120,000 public chains, plus five with anomalous nucleotide sharing. This is the immuneACCESS table as TCRdb keeps it, with only in-frame sequences that have V and J called. A part of the clones is gone; compared with another copy, unresolved V genes explain less than half, and the rest is unexplained. The DNA gave D and trimming, while V, J and clone size come from that table. This sample gives approximately 220,000 clones in total; about three quarters of them show up just once. The ten top clones hold around 1.8% of the sample.

The germline V gene encodes CDR1 SNHLY and CDR2 FYNNEI. The CDR3 contains 11 residues, cysteine and phenylalanine counted. The retained sequence is limited to the CDR3, 33 bases, with the frame set at the first base. About this clone: Its antigen remains undetermined. The junction departs from germline at one end; a sequencing error may be responsible.

The sequenced sample was PBMCs. The clonotype originates from a man aged 18 to 29 in good health and CMV-seronegative. The sequence joins TRBV2 to TRBJ2-7; TRBD1 is a weak D gene call, 6 bases matching. In nucleotide form, the sequence is TGTGCCAGCAGAGAAGACAGGCCTCAGTACTTC. Its amino acids are CASREDRPQYF.